Below, 18 T cell receptor beta chains from the same sample are listed, as sequenced in a study of T cells in Graves' hyperthyroidism and ophthalmopathy. Researchers took RNA transcripts and amplified the TCR beta CDR3 regions from them. The HTBI primer set served for first-round RT-PCR of the TCR CDR3. A single record per CDR3 protein comes from TCRdb applying MiXCR to the multiplex PCR reads. The sample lists 380,000 or so distinct CDR3 sequences; about 13% were seen once. The sequenced sample was blood. These receptors were collected from a man aged 30 to 39 with Graves' hyperthyroidism that later progressed to Graves' ophthalmopathy.

This clonotype was counted only a few times. The chain has TRBV18 and TRBJ2-3; no clear D. Deletions cut 1 base from V and 5 bases from J, with 4 bases between. The CDR3 is made up of 12 amino acids. Germline-derived CDR1 and CDR2 are KGHSH and LQKENI. CDR3 bases: TGTGCCAGCTCACCACTGATAGATACGCAGTATTTT. It encodes CASSPLIDTQYF.

V usage is TRBV19 and J usage is TRBJ2-1; D is unclear. In germline, CDR1 is LNHDA, CDR2 SQIVND (reference sequence). This CDR3 region has 15 residues. Trimming removed 3 bases from V and 0 bases from J, with 9 bases in between. CDR3 DNA: TGTGCCAGTAGTATCGCCCAGGCCTCCTACAATGAGCAGTTCTTC. Translating gives CASSIAQASYNEQFF. Full variable domain (missing parts from reference TRBV19 and TRBJ2-1): DGGITQSPKYLFRKEGQNVTLSCEQNLNHDAMYWYRQDPGQGLRLIYYSQIVNDFQKGDIAEGYSVSREKKESFPLTVTSAQKNPTAFYLCASSIAQASYNEQFFGPGTRLTVL.

This clonotype was counted between two and nine times. The chain carries TRBV20-1 and TRBJ2-5; 7 bases align to TRBD1. V lost 4 bases to trimming and J lost 4 bases; unmatched junction nucleotides: 6. From germline, CDR1 is DFQATT and CDR2 SNEGSKA (reference sequence). The CDR3 has 13 residues. CDR3 nucleotide sequence: TGCAGTGCTAACGGACAGGTGGGAGAGACCCAGTACTTC. As protein: CSANGQVGETQYF.

This clonotype was seen ten or more times. The V call is TRBV12-5, the J call TRBJ1-1, with 10 bases matching TRBD1. Unmatched junction bases numbered 9, after V lost 2 bases and J lost 0 bases. The CDR3 has 18 residues. Germline CDR1 is LGHNT and CDR2 is FRNRAP. CDR3 bases: TGTGCTAGTGGTTTGCGACAGGGGGCCGGGTTGGTGAACACTGAAGCTTTCTTT. It codes for CASGLRQGAGLVNTEAFF.

This clonotype has just a few counts. CDR3 amino acids: CASSETGTGTEAFF. CDR3 nucleotide sequence: TGTGCCAGCAGTGAAACAGGGACAGGGACTGAAGCTTTCTTT. V usage is TRBV6-1 and J usage is TRBJ1-1, with TRBD1 matching over 9 bases. Germline V gene data show CDR1 as MNHNS and CDR2 as SASEGT. V lost 2 bases and J lost 5; bases outside the gene matches: 3. This CDR3 comprises 14 residues.

The chain recombines TRBV4-2 with TRBJ2-1; D not resolved. This CDR3 is built from 14 residues. The germline V gene encodes CDR1 LGHNA and CDR2 YNFKEQ. Deletions cut 1 base from V and 7 bases from J, with 11 bases between. The CDR3 reads CASSQGAVGNEQFF. The CDR3 DNA sequence: TGTGCCAGCAGCCAAGGGGCTGTGGGAAATGAGCAGTTCTTC.

V and J are TRBV6-5 and TRBJ1-4, with D possibly TRBD1 on 6 matching bases. V was clipped by 4 bases and J by 8 bases, with 14 bases between them. Germline V gene lookup returns CDR1 MNHEY and CDR2 SVGAGI. There are 14 residues in the CDR3. The CDR3 region is CASSSGDIGEKLFF. The CDR3 bases are TGTGCCAGCAGTTCAGGGGACATTGGAGAAAAACTGTTTTTT.

This clonotype was seen a handful of times. The chain couples TRBV4-1 to TRBJ1-1; TRBD1 is a possible D gene (5 bases). Trimming removed 1 base at V and 4 bases at J, with 16 bases between. This CDR3 is built from 16 residues. The germline CDR1 and CDR2 sequences are MGHRA and YSYEKL. The CDR3 loop reads CASSQGADGGVTEAFF. The CDR3 DNA sequence: TGCGCCAGCAGCCAAGGGGCCGATGGGGGGGTCACTGAAGCTTTCTTT.

This clonotype has at least ten counts. This chain links TRBV11-3 with TRBJ1-4; no definite D call. V was clipped by 7 bases and J by 8 bases, with 17 bases between them. Looked up from germline, CDR1 is SGHNT and CDR2 is YENEEA. This CDR3 is built from 14 residues. CDR3 sequence reads: CASTDRRRMEKLFF. CDR3 nucleotide sequence: TGTGCCAGCACCGACCGGCGTCGAATGGAAAAACTGTTTTTT.

The chain recombines TRBV27 with TRBJ1-6; TRBD1 might be the D (6 bases). CDR3 length: 13 amino acids. Looked up from germline, CDR1 is MNHEY and CDR2 is SMNVEV (reference sequence). V was shortened by 4 bases and J by 8 bases, with 9 bases between the two germline ends. CDR3 residues: CASSWRTDSPLHF. The CDR3 DNA is TGTGCCAGCAGTTGGAGGACAGATTCACCCCTCCACTTT.

This chain links TRBV5-1 with TRBJ1-1, with 8 bases aligning to TRBD1. The germline gives CDR1 SGHRS, CDR2 YFSETQ. The CDR3 covers 15 residues. V gave up 5 bases and J gave up 4 bases; unmatched junction bases: 10. CDR3: CASRLGQGGATEAFF. CDR3 DNA: TGCGCCAGCAGACTAGGACAGGGTGGAGCCACTGAAGCTTTCTTT.

The chain joins TRBV11-2 to TRBJ1-2, with D tentatively TRBD1 (5 bases). Trimming cost V 5 bases and J 1 base, with 17 bases left between them. Germline CDR1 and CDR2: SGHAT and FQNNGV. The CDR3 is made up of 16 amino acids. In DNA, the CDR3 is TGTGCCAGCAGCCCTAGAACTATGGGGGGTAACTATGGCTACACCTTC. As protein: CASSPRTMGGNYGYTF.

This clonotype showed up many times. The chain uses TRBV10-2 and TRBJ2-5; 7 bases are a match to TRBD1. The CDR3 extends over 13 amino acids. The germline CDR1 and CDR2 sequences are WSHSY and SAAADI. The junction had 6 bases not matched to a gene; V was cut back by 5 bases and J by 6 bases. CDR3 coding DNA: TGCGCCAGCAGTCAACAGGGGTTACAGACCCAGTACTTC. Its translation is CASSQQGLQTQYF.

This clonotype was seen a handful of times. The J gene is TRBJ1-5, the V gene TRBV28; 7 nucleotides match TRBD1. V lost 6 bases and J lost 0; bases outside the gene matches: 14. Per the germline V gene, CDR1 is MDHEN and CDR2 is SYDVKM. This CDR3 is built from 18 residues. The CDR3 DNA reads TGTGCCAGCAGACCAAGACAGGGATATCAAAATAGCAATCAGCCCCAGCATTTT. Its translation: CASRPRQGYQNSNQPQHF.

This clonotype was seen only a few times. The DNA of the CDR3 is TGTGCCAGCAGCTGGGACAGAGACACTGAAGCTTTCTTT. As protein: CASSWDRDTEAFF. The chain carries TRBV12-3 or TRBV12-4 and TRBJ1-1, with 7 bases identical to TRBD1. Trimming cost V 6 bases and J 3 bases; bases outside gene matches: 4. The CDR3 is 13 residues long.

This clonotype came up many times. The chain combines TRBV7-3 with TRBJ2-3; D is unclear. V gave up 2 bases and J gave up 5 bases, with 8 bases separating them. Germline values: CDR1 SGHTA, CDR2 FQGTGA. The CDR3 is 13 amino acids. The CDR3 sequence is CASSLSSLDTQYF. The CDR3 DNA reads TGTGCCAGCAGCTTATCCTCCTTAGATACGCAGTATTTT.

This clonotype was seen at least ten times. The gene calls are TRBV2 and TRBJ1-6, with D unclear. Germline V gene data show CDR1 as SNHLY and CDR2 as FYNNEI. V was trimmed by 10 bases and J by 1 base, leaving 26 bases between them. The CDR3 is made up of 19 amino acids. The CDR3, as DNA: TGTGCCATCGACTCGGAGGCACGGAAAGTCATTTCCTATAATTCACCCCTCCACTTT. Amino acid sequence: CAIDSEARKVISYNSPLHF.

There are many counts of this clonotype. The chain employs TRBV12-3 or TRBV12-4 and TRBJ2-4; no reliable D call. Trimming removed 3 bases at V and 3 bases at J, with 9 bases between. This CDR3 has 14 amino acids. CDR3 DNA: TGTGCCAGCAGTTTCCCTCTGGACAAAAACATTCAGTACTTC. This encodes CASSFPLDKNIQYF.